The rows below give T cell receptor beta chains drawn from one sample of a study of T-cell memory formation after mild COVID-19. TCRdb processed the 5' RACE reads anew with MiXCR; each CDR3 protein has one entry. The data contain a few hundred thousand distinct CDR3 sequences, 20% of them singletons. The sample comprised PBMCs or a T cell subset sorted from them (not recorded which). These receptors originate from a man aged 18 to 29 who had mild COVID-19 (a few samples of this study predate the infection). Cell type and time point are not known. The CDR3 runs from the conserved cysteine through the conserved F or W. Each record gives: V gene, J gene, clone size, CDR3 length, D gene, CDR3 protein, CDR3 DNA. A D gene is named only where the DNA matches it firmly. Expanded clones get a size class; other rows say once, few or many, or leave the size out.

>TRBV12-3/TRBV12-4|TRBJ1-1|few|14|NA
CASSPIGMNTEAFF
TGTGCCAGCAGTCCTATTGGTATGAACACTGAAGCTTTCTTT
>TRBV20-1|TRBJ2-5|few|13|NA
CSAEPQGFGTQYF
TGCAGTGCTGAACCGCAAGGCTTTGGGACCCAGTACTTC
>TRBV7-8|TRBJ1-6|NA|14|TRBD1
CASSRDRGHSPLNF
TGTGCCAGCAGCAGGGACAGGGGGCACTCACCCCTCAACTTT
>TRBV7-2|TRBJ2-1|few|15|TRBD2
CASSPRRGVYNEQFF
TGTGCCAGCAGCCCGCGGCGGGGGGTCTACAATGAGCAGTTCTTC
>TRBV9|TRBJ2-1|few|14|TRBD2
CASSISGGAREQFF
TGTGCCAGCAGCATTAGCGGGGGGGCCCGAGAGCAGTTCTTC
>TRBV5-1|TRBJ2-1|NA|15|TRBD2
CASSPQGLAWDEQFF
TGCGCCAGCAGCCCCCAGGGACTAGCCTGGGATGAGCAGTTCTTC
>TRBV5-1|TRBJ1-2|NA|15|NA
CASSLVPEANYGYTF
TGCGCCAGCAGCTTGGTTCCAGAAGCTAACTATGGCTACACCTTC
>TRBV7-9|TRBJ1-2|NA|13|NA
CASSSGGFLGYTF
TGTGCCAGCAGCTCCGGAGGCTTTCTTGGCTACACCTTC
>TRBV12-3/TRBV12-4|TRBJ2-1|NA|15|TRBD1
CASRKPGQRYNEQFF
TGTGCCAGCAGAAAGCCGGGACAGAGGTACAATGAGCAGTTCTTC
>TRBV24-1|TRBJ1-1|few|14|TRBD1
CATSPRAGGSKAFF
TGTGCCACCAGTCCTAGGGCAGGGGGCTCGAAAGCTTTCTTT
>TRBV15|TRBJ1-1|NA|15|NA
CATSPRATLNTEAFF
TGTGCCACCAGCCCCCGAGCTACCTTGAACACTGAAGCTTTCTTT
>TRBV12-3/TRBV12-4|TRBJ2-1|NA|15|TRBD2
CASVTGTSGYNEQFF
TGTGCCAGCGTAACCGGGACTAGCGGTTACAATGAGCAGTTCTTC
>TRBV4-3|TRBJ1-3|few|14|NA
CASSQGRAGNTIYF
TGCGCCAGCAGCCAAGGCAGGGCTGGAAACACCATATATTTT
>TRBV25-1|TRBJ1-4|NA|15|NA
CASSKPGSFNEKLFF
TGTGCCAGCAGTAAACCGGGAAGCTTTAATGAAAAACTGTTTTTT
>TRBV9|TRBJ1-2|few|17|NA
CASSVDAGQQGSYGYTF
TGTGCCAGCAGCGTAGACGCTGGACAACAGGGTAGCTATGGCTACACCTTC
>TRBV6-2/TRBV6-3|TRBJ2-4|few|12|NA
CASSHRENIQYF
TGTGCCAGCAGTCACAGGGAGAACATTCAGTACTTC
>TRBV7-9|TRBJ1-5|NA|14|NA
CASSPGNGNQPQHF
TGTGCCAGCAGCCCCGGGAACGGCAATCAGCCCCAGCATTTT
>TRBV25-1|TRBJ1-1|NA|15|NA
CASSETGGRNTEAFF
TGTGCCAGCAGTGAAACGGGGGGGAGGAACACTGAAGCTTTCTTT
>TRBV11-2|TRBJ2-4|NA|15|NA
CASSPQRLAKNIQYF
TGTGCCAGCAGCCCCCAGCGTTTAGCCAAAAACATTCAGTACTTC
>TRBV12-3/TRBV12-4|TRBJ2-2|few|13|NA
CASSQDITGELFF
TGTGCCAGCAGCCAAGACATAACCGGGGAGCTGTTTTTT
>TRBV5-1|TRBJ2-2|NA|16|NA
CASRRTGTPATGELFF
TGCGCCAGCAGGCGGACCGGGACACCTGCAACCGGGGAGCTGTTTTTT
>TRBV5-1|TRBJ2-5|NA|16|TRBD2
CASSLTGLAVKETQYF
TGCGCCAGCAGCTTAACTGGACTAGCGGTAAAAGAGACCCAGTACTTC
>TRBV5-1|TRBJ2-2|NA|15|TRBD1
CASRIWDRGTGELFF
TGCGCCAGCAGGATCTGGGACAGGGGTACCGGGGAGCTGTTTTTT
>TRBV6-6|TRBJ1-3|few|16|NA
CASSYAWATSGNTIYF
TGTGCCAGCAGTTACGCGTGGGCAACCTCTGGAAACACCATATATTTT
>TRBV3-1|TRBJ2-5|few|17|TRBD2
CASSQDARFAGEETQYF
TGTGCCAGCAGCCAAGACGCAAGATTTGCGGGAGAAGAGACCCAGTACTTC
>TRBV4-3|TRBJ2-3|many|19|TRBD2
CASSQAAIHIGGVTDTQYF
TGCGCCAGCAGCCAAGCCGCCATTCACATCGGGGGGGTCACAGATACGCAGTATTTT
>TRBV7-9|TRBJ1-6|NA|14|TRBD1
CASRSTGGNSPLHF
TGTGCCAGCAGATCGACAGGGGGTAATTCACCCCTCCACTTT
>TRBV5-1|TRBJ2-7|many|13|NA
CASSYGQSYEQYF
TGTGCCAGCAGTTACGGGCAGTCCTACGAGCAGTACTTC
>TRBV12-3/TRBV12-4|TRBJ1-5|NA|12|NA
CASRGTGQPQHF
TGTGCCAGCAGAGGGACGGGTCAGCCCCAGCATTTT
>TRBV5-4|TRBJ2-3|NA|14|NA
CASSRERGTDTQYF
TGTGCCAGCAGCAGAGAGAGGGGCACAGATACGCAGTATTTT
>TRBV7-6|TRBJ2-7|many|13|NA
CGTVWVGYAGQYF
TGTGGGACCGTGTGGGTGGGTTATGCGGGGCAGTACTTC
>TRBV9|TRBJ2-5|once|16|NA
CASSVGGASLPETQYF
TGTGCCAGCAGCGTAGGGGGGGCCTCCCTCCCAGAGACCCAGTACTTC
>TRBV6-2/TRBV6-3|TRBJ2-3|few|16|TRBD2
CASSYPKRGAGDTQYF
TGTGCCAGCAGTTACCCCAAGCGGGGGGCGGGAGATACGCAGTATTTT
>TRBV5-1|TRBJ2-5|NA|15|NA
CASSTPPGTAETQYF
TGCGCCAGCAGCACCCCACCCGGGACTGCGGAGACCCAGTACTTC
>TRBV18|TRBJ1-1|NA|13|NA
CASSPSGSSEAFF
TGTGCCAGCTCACCATCGGGGTCCTCTGAAGCTTTCTTT
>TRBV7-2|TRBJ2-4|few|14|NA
CASSLGQNKNIQYF
TGTGCCAGCAGCCTCGGACAGAACAAAAACATTCAGTACTTC
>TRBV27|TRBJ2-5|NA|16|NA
CASSLIPGGGEETQYF
TGTGCCAGCAGTTTAATACCCGGGGGCGGGGAAGAGACCCAGTACTTC
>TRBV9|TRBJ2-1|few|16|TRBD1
CASSVSISTGIHEQFF
TGTGCCAGCAGCGTATCGATTTCGACAGGGATCCATGAGCAGTTCTTC
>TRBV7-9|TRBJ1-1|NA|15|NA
CASSLVQLGGQEAFF
TGTGCCAGCAGCTTAGTCCAGTTGGGTGGACAGGAAGCTTTCTTT
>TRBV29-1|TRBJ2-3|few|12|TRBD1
CSVERQGDTQYF
TGCAGCGTTGAACGACAGGGAGATACGCAGTATTTT
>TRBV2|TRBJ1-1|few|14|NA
CASREGRMDTEAFF
TGTGCCAGCAGGGAGGGGCGAATGGACACTGAAGCTTTCTTT
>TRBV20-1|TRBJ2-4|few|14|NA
CSARVQGFVDIQYF
TGCAGTGCTAGAGTTCAGGGGTTTGTCGACATTCAGTACTTC
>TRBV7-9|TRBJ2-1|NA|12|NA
CASSTGNNEQFF
TGTGCCAGCAGTACGGGGAACAATGAGCAGTTCTTC
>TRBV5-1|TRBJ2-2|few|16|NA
CASSRSVQLNTGELFF
TGCGCCAGCAGCCGGTCTGTCCAATTGAACACCGGGGAGCTGTTTTTT
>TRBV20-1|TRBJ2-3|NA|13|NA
CSAPGGVSDTQYF
TGCAGTGCTCCAGGCGGGGTCTCAGATACGCAGTATTTT
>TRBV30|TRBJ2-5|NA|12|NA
CAWSPQRETQYF
TGTGCCTGGAGTCCCCAGAGGGAGACCCAGTACTTC
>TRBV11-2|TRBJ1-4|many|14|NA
CASSPSGLGEKLFF
TGTGCCAGCAGCCCATCGGGGCTGGGGGAAAAACTGTTTTTT
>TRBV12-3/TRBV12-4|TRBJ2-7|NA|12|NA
CASSFVAYEQYF
TGTGCCAGCAGTTTTGTAGCCTACGAGCAGTACTTC